Sequencing of this T cell receptor beta chain was carried out in a study of identical twins. TCRdb analysed the 5' RACE reads with MiXCR anew, one entry per CDR3 protein. The sample lists around 960,000 distinct CDR3 sequences, over 9% seen once, with 1.5% to 2% in the top ten. The germline V and J ends were trimmed by 7 bases and 1 base, with 10 bases remaining between them. The CDR3 is 14 amino acids. Germline V gives CDR1 SNHLY, CDR2 FYNNEI. This clonotype was counted only a few times. These same data were also listed under a study on yellow fever vaccine responses in identical twins.

This clonotype originated in a woman aged 18-29 years in good health. This chain uses TRBV2 with TRBJ2-2, with D possibly TRBD2 on 5 matching bases. Sequences were obtained from PBMCs. CDR3 nucleotide sequence: TGTGCCAGCATGTGGAGGCAGAACACCGGGGAGCTGTTTTTT. It yields the protein CASMWRQNTGELFF.